The clone carrying this T cell receptor (beta chain) was observed many times. These data belong to a study of early T cells in non-severe SARS-CoV-2 infection. Unique molecular identifiers were affixed to single, distinct cDNA molecules. TCRdb passed the 5' RACE reads through MiXCR, listing each CDR3 protein once. The repertoire has 40,000 to 60,000 distinct CDR3 sequences, 6.5% of them found once; the top ten carry 2.8%. CDR1 and CDR2 (germline): SGHRS, YFSETQ. The CDR3 sequence is 14 residues long. V lost 0 bases and J 2 bases, leaving 5 bases between the germline ends. The chain recombines TRBV5-1 with TRBJ1-4; D not resolved. This receptor was obtained from an adult who was a healthcare worker with PCR-confirmed SARS-CoV-2 infection or an uninfected control (not recorded which). Source: whole blood, taken at baseline. The CDR3 DNA reads TGCGCCAGCAGCTTGGGCAGTACTAATGAAAAACTGTTTTTT. Residues: CASSLGSTNEKLFF.